The clone carrying this T cell receptor beta chain is a singleton in its sample. Its target is not known. Clones were read by immunoSEQ multiplex PCR, and TCRdb kept only the in-frame ones, dropping some. The table records 600,000 or so clones, roughly 98% of them present only once. This specimen belongs to a study of shared clonotypes between healthy human individuals. Naivety among CD8 cells was defined by CD45RO negativity and positive CCR7 selection, thereby excluding terminally differentiated effector memory CD45RA+ cells. The study's findings and limits: Shared clonotypes across all four donors exceeded non-shared ones in generation probability. Only a few donors were included, so the genetic and exposure-history diversity represented was limited. Of the naive CD4 clonotypes, around 5% were shared across several donors. Across subsets, estimated richness was generally greater for naive than for memory populations.

The TCR comes from a man under 40 in good health. The sequenced sample consisted of naive CD8+ T cells sorted from blood.

The CDR3 DNA reads as TGTGCCAGCTCACCATCACAGGGGCACATAGTCGACAATGAGCAGTTCTTC. Amino acids: CASSPSQGHIVDNEQFF. This sequence joins TRBV18 and TRBJ2-1, with 7 positions matching TRBD1. This CDR3 spans 17 amino acids. Trimming cost V 2 bases and J 5 bases; bases outside gene matches: 12. The V gene's germline CDR1 is KGHSH and CDR2 LQKENI. Drawing the rest from reference TRBV18 and TRBJ2-1, the complete variable domain is NAGVMQNPRHLVRRRGQEARLRCSPMKGHSHVYWYRQLPEEGLKFMVYLQKENIIDESGMPKERFSAEFPKEGPSILRIQQVVRGDSAAYFCASSPSQGHIVDNEQFFGPGTRLTVL.